The rows below give T cell receptor beta chains drawn from one sample of a study of blood T cell repertoires in COVID-19. Using immunoSEQ multiplex PCR, the repertoire was profiled, and TCRdb retains in-frame clones only, with some absent. The data contain 230,000 or so clones, 85% to 90% of them seen just once; the ten biggest clones take up 2.1%. The sequenced sample consisted of peripheral blood. The receptors were gathered from a woman aged 55-70 years with COVID-19, enrolled during active disease. CDR3s include the opening cysteine and the closing phenylalanine or tryptophan. A D gene is named only where the DNA matches it firmly. For some rows the clone size is stated as once, few or many, or as a class when expanded; others skip it.

>18|.|.|TRBV10-3|TRBJ1-5
TGTGCCATCAGTCCGGACAAGTTACTGACTAGGGGCAATCAGCCCCAGCATTTT
CAISPDKLLTRGNQPQHF
>14|.|.|TRBV11-2|TRBJ1-1
TGTGCCAGCAGCTCCGTTCGGAGAAACACTGAAGCTTTCTTT
CASSSVRRNTEAFF
>13|.|TRBD1|TRBV6-5|TRBJ1-1
TGTGCCAGCAGGGAGGACAGGGGAACTGAAGCTTTCTTT
CASREDRGTEAFF
>16|.|.|TRBV30|TRBJ1-5
TGTGCCTGGAGTGTATTCGGGACTACTAACAATCAGCCCCAGCATTTT
CAWSVFGTTNNQPQHF
>16|.|.|TRBV19|TRBJ2-1
TGTGCCAGTAGTAACTGGGCCAGGGTCTCTGAGAATGAGCAGTTCTTC
CASSNWARVSENEQFF
>19|few|.|TRBV5-1|TRBJ1-5
TGCGCCAGCAGTGGGGAGAAACGGGCCCCCTCACGGCGCAATCAGCCCCAGCATTTT
CASSGEKRAPSRRNQPQHF
>16|.|TRBD1|TRBV6-2/TRBV6-3|TRBJ2-3
TGTGCCAGCAGTTACTCGACCGGGACAGGGACAGATACGCAGTATTTT
CASSYSTGTGTDTQYF
>17|.|.|TRBV6-2/TRBV6-3|TRBJ2-1
TGTGCCAGCAGTTACTCGAAAATTTGGGGGCCCGTTAATGAGCAGTTCTTC
CASSYSKIWGPVNEQFF
>14|.|.|TRBV9|TRBJ2-1
TGTGCCAGCAGCCACGGAACAGAATACAATGAGCAGTTCTTC
CASSHGTEYNEQFF
>12|.|.|TRBV2|TRBJ2-6
TGTGCCAGCACCTTCGGGGCCAACGTCCTGACTTTC
CASTFGANVLTF
>16|.|.|TRBV5-1|TRBJ2-3
TGCGCCAGCAGATTAACGCGGGGGCCCGGCACAGATACGCAGTATTTT
CASRLTRGPGTDTQYF
>13|.|TRBD1|TRBV29-1|TRBJ1-2
TGCAGCGCCGATTACAGGGGTAGGGATGGCTACACCTTC
CSADYRGRDGYTF
>12|.|TRBD1|TRBV29-1|TRBJ2-5
TGCAGCGAAGGACAGGCGAAAGAGACCCAGTACTTC
CSEGQAKETQYF
>13|.|.|TRBV5-6|TRBJ2-1
TGTGCCAGCAGCCGGACACAGGGAAATGAGCAGTTCTTC
CASSRTQGNEQFF
>16|.|.|TRBV14|TRBJ1-1
TGTGCCAGCAGCCAAGGAGAACAGGGATGGAACACTGAAGCTTTCTTT
CASSQGEQGWNTEAFF
>16|.|.|TRBV11-2|TRBJ2-5
TGTGCCAGCAGCTTAGTTACTAGCCCGCGGCAAGAGACCCAGTACTTC
CASSLVTSPRQETQYF
>14|.|TRBD2|TRBV7-2|TRBJ2-7
TGTGCCAGCAGCACCCGACTAGCCCTCTGGGAGCAGTACTTC
CASSTRLALWEQYF
>16|.|TRBD2|TRBV6-5|TRBJ2-3
TGTGCCAGCAGTTACAGCCTAGCGGGGGGCACAGATACGCAGTATTTT
CASSYSLAGGTDTQYF
>11|.|.|TRBV5-1|TRBJ2-5
TGCGCCAGCACAAAACAAGAGACCCAGTACTTC
CASTKQETQYF
>13|.|.|TRBV27|TRBJ1-6
TGTGCCAGCAGTCCAGCGGAGCTGTCACCCCTCCACTTT
CASSPAELSPLHF
>15|.|TRBD2|TRBV6-5|TRBJ2-3
TGTGCCAGCAGACCAGCGGGGCGAGGTGCAGATACGCAGTATTTT
CASRPAGRGADTQYF
>15|.|TRBD1|TRBV7-7|TRBJ2-3
TGTGCTAGCAGCCGTGACAGGGGTAGCGCAGATACGCAGTATTTT
CASSRDRGSADTQYF
>14|.|.|TRBV7-9|TRBJ1-5
TGTGCCAGCAGCTTAACAGATAGCAATCAGCCCCAGCATTTT
CASSLTDSNQPQHF
>19|.|TRBD1|TRBV19|TRBJ1-2
TGTGCCAGTAGTATCGGGCTTCGGGCAGGGGGCCAGGGTTGGTATGGCTACACCTTC
CASSIGLRAGGQGWYGYTF
>16|.|TRBD1|TRBV4-3|TRBJ1-2
TGCGCCAGCAGCCAATCTCAGGGACAGACCAACTATGGCTACACCTTC
CASSQSQGQTNYGYTF
>14|.|TRBD1|TRBV7-3|TRBJ1-2
TGTGCCAGCAGCTTAATGGGACAGGGTTCTGGCTACACCTTC
CASSLMGQGSGYTF
>16|.|TRBD1|TRBV2|TRBJ2-7
TGTGCCAGCAGCAAGCGTACCGGGACAGGTCCCTTTAAGCAGTACTTC
CASSKRTGTGPFKQYF
>14|.|TRBD1|TRBV28|TRBJ1-2
TGTGCCAGCAGTCCAGGGGGCGCGAGCTATGGCTACACCTTC
CASSPGGASYGYTF
>13|few|.|TRBV2|TRBJ1-4
TGTGCCAGCAGCCAAGACCGGGGTGAAAAACTGTTTTTT
CASSQDRGEKLFF
>16|.|TRBD1|TRBV10-3|TRBJ1-2
TGTGCCATCAGTGAATTGAGAACAGGGGACGGCTATGGCTACACCTTC
CAISELRTGDGYGYTF
>14|.|.|TRBV7-2|TRBJ1-3
TGTGCCAGCAGCTTATCTGCGGATGGAAACACCATATATTTT
CASSLSADGNTIYF
>15|.|TRBD2|TRBV12-5|TRBJ2-2
TGTGCTAGTGGCCTGGGACTAGCATTGACCGGGGAGCTGTTTTTT
CASGLGLALTGELFF
>15|.|.|TRBV10-3|TRBJ1-5
TGTGCCATCAGTCCGACGGAGAATAGCAATCAGCCCCAGCATTTT
CAISPTENSNQPQHF
>15|.|TRBD2|TRBV6-4|TRBJ2-1
TGTGCCAGCAGTCCCACAGCGGGGGATTACAATGAGCAGTTCTTC
CASSPTAGDYNEQFF
>14|.|TRBD1|TRBV27|TRBJ2-1
TGTGCCAGCAAGAGAGGGGGCACCTACAATGAGCAGTTCTTC
CASKRGGTYNEQFF
>15|.|.|TRBV6-5|TRBJ1-2
TGTGCCAGCAGTAGTGGTATTGGACGGGGGGTAGGCTACACCTTC
CASSSGIGRGVGYTF
>13|.|.|TRBV29-1|TRBJ1-5
TGCAGCGTTGGTTTAGGGGAAGACCAGCCCCAGCATTTT
CSVGLGEDQPQHF
>15|.|TRBD2|TRBV6-6|TRBJ2-3
TGTGCCAGCAGTTACGGGCGGGGGGCCGTGGATACGCAGTATTTT
CASSYGRGAVDTQYF
>14|.|TRBD1|TRBV7-2|TRBJ1-1
TGTGCCAGCAGCTTAACGGACAGGGAAAATGGGGCTTTCTTT
CASSLTDRENGAFF
>16|once|TRBD2|TRBV27|TRBJ2-3
TGTGCCAGCAGTTCGGGACTAGCGGGGGGCACAGATACGCAGTATTTT
CASSSGLAGGTDTQYF
>15|.|.|TRBV6-6|TRBJ1-3
TGTGCCAGCAGTTCAAGACAGTTGGGTGGAAACACCATATATTTT
CASSSRQLGGNTIYF
>16|.|.|TRBV6-1|TRBJ2-7
TGTGCCAGCAGTGAAGGGCAGGCCAGAGTAGGCTACGAGCAGTACTTC
CASSEGQARVGYEQYF
>16|.|TRBD2|TRBV11-3|TRBJ2-1
TGTGCCAGCAGCTTAGAAGCGGGGGGGAGATACAATGAGCAGTTCTTC
CASSLEAGGRYNEQFF
>15|.|TRBD1|TRBV19|TRBJ1-5
TGTGCCAGTATTCCTGACAGGGCTGGCAATCAGCCCCAGCATTTT
CASIPDRAGNQPQHF